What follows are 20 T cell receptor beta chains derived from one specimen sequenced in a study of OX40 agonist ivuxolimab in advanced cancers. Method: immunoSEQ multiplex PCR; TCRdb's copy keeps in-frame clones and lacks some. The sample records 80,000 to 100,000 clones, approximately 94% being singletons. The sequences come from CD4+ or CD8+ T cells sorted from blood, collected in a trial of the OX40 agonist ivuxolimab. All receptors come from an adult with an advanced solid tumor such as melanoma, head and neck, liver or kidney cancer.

CDR3 loop: CASSLFRKKGQGQTQYF. The CDR3 bases are TGTGCCAGCAGTTTATTCCGGAAAAAAGGACAGGGCCAGACCCAGTACTTC. The chain recombines TRBV27 with TRBJ2-5, with 8 positions matching TRBD1. With V trimmed by 1 base and J by 6 bases, 13 bases remained unmatched. The CDR3 contains 17 residues. In germline, CDR1 is MNHEY, CDR2 SMNVEV (reference sequence).

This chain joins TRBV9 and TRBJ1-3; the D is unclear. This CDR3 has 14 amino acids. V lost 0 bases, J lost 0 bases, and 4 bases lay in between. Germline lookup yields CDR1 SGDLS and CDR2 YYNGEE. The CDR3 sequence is CASSVDSSGNTIYF. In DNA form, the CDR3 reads TGTGCCAGCAGCGTAGACAGCTCTGGAAACACCATATATTTT.

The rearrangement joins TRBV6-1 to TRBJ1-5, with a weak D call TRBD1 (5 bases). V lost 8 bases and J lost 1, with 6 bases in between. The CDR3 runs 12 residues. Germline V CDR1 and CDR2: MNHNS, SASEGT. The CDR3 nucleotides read TGTGCCAGCTGGGACAGCAATCAGCCCCAGCATTTT. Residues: CASWDSNQPQHF.

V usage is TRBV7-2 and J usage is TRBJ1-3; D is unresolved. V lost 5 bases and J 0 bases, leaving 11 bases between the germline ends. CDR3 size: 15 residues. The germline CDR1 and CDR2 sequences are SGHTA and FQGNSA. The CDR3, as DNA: TGTGCCAGCAGCCCCCAACACCGCTCTGGAAACACCATATATTTT. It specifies CASSPQHRSGNTIYF.

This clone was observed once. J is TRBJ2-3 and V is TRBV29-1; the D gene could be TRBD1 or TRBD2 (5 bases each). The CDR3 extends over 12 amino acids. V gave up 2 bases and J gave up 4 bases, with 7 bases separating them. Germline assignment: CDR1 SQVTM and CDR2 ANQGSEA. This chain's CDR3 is CSVERGPDTQYF. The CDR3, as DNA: TGCAGCGTTGAAAGGGGACCAGATACGCAGTATTTT.

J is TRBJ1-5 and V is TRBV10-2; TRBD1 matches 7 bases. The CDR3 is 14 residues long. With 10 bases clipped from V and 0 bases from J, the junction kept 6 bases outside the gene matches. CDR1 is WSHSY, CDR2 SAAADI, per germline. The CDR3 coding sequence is TGCGCCACCACGGACAGGAATAGCAATCAGCCCCAGCATTTT. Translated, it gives CATTDRNSNQPQHF.

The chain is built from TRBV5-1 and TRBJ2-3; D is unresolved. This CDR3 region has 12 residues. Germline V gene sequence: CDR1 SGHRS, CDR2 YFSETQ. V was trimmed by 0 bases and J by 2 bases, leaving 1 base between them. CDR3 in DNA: TGCGCCAGCAGCTTGGACACAGATACGCAGTATTTT. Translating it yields CASSLDTDTQYF.

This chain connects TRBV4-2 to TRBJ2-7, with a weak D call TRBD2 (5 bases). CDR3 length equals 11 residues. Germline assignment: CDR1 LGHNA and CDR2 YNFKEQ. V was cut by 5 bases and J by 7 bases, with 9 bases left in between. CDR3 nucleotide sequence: TGTGCCAGCAGCTTACGAGGGGAGCAGTACTTC. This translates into CASSLRGEQYF.

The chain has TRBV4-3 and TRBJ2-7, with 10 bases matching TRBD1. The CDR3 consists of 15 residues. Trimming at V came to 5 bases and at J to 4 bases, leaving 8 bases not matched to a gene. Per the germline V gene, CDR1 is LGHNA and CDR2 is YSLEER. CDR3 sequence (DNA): TGCGCCAGCAGCACGGGACAGGGGAGTCTGTACGAGCAGTACTTC. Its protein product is CASSTGQGSLYEQYF.

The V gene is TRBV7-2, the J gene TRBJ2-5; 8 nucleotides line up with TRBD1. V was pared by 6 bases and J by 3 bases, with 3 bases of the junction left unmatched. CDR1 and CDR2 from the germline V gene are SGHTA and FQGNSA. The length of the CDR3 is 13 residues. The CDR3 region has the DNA TGTGCCAGCAGTTTGGGACAGGAAGAGACCCAGTACTTC. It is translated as CASSLGQEETQYF.

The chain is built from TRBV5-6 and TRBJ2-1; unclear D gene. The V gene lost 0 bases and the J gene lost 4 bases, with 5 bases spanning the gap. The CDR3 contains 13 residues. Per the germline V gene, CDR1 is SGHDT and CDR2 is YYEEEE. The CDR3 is CASSLGAYNEQFF. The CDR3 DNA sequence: TGTGCCAGCAGCTTGGGGGCTTACAATGAGCAGTTCTTC.

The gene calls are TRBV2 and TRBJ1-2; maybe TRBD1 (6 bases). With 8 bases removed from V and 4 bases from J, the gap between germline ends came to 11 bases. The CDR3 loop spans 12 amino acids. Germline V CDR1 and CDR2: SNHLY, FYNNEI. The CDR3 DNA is TGTGCCAGCTCACAGGGACCCTATGGCTACACCTTC. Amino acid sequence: CASSQGPYGYTF.

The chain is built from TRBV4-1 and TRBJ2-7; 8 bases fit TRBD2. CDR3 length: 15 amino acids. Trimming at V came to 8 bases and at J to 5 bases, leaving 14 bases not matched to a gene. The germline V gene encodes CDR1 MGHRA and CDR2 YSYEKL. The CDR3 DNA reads TGCGCCAGCGCCACGACCGGGACTAGTCTCGACGAGCAGTACTTC. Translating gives CASATTGTSLDEQYF.

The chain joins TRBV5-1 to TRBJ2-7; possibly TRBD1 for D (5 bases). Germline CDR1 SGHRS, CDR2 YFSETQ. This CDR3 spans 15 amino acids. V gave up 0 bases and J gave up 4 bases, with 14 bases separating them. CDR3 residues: CASSLVTGGRYEQYF. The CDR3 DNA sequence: TGCGCCAGCAGCTTGGTAACAGGTGGTAGGTACGAGCAGTACTTC. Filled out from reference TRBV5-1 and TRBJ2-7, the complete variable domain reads KAGVTQTPRYLIKTRGQQVTLSCSPISGHRSVSWYQQTPGQGLQFLFEYFSETQRNKGNFPGRFSGRQFSNSRSEMNVSTLELGDSALYLCASSLVTGGRYEQYFGPGTRLTVT.

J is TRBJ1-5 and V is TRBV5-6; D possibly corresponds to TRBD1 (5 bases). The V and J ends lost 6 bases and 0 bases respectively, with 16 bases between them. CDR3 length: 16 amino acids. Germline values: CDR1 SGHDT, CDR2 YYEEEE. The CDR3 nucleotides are TGTGCCAGCACCTTCTGGGGCACGGGTAGCAATCAGCCCCAGCATTTT. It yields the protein CASTFWGTGSNQPQHF.

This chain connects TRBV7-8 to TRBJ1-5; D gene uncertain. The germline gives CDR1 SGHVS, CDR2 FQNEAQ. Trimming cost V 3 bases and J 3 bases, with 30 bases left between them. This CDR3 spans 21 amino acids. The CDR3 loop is CASSFSLFPAGSRYSNQPQHF. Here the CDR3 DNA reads TGTGCCAGCAGCTTTTCCCTTTTCCCAGCCGGGTCCCGCTACTCCAATCAGCCCCAGCATTTT.

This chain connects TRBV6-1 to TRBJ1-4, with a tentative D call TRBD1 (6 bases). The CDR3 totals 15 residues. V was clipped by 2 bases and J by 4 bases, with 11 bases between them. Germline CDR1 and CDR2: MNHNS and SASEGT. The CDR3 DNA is TGTGCCAGCAGTGAAAGGGGGGCTTATAATGAAAAACTGTTTTTT. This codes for CASSERGAYNEKLFF.

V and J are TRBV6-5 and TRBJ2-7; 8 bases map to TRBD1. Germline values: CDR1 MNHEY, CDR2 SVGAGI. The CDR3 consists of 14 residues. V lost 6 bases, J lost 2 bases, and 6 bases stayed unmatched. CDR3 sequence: CASSPQTGAYEQYF. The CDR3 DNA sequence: TGTGCCAGCAGCCCCCAGACAGGGGCCTACGAGCAGTACTTC.

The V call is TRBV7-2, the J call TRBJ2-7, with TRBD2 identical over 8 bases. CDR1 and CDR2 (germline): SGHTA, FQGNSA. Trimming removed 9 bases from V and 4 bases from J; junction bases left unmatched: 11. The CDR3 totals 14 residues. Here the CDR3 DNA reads TGTGCCAGTAGCGGGGTCCTAGGGGCTTACGAGCAGTACTTC. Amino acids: CASSGVLGAYEQYF. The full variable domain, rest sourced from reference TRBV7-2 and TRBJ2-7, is GAGVSQSPSNKVTEKGKDVELRCDPISGHTALYWYRQSLGQGLEFLIYFQGNSAPDKSGLPSDRFSAERTGGSVSTLTIQRTQQEDSAVYLCASSGVLGAYEQYFGPGTRLTVT.

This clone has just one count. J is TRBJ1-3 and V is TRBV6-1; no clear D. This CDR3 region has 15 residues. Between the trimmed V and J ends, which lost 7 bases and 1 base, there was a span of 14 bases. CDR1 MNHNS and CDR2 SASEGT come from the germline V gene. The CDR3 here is CASTPAQNSGNTIYF. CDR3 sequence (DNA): TGTGCCAGCACCCCCGCCCAGAATTCTGGAAACACCATATATTTT.